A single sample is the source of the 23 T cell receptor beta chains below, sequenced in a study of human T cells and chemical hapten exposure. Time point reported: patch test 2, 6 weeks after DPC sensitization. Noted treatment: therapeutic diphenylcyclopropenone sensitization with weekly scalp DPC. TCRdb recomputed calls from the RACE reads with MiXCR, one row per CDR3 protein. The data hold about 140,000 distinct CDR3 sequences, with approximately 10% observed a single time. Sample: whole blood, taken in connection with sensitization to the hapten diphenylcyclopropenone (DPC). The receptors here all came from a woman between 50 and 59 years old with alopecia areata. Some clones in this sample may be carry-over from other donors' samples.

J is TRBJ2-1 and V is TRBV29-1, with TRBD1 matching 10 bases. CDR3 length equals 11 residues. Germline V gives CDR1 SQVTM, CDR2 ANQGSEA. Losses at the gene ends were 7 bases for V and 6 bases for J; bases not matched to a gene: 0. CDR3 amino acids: CSGDRGNEQFF. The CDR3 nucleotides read TGCAGCGGGGACAGGGGCAATGAGCAGTTCTTC.

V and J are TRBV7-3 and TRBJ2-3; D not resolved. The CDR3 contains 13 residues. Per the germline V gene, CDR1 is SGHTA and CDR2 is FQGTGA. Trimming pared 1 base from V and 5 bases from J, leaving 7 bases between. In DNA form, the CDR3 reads TGTGCCAGCAGCTTAAGGGAAGTAGATACGCAGTATTTT. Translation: CASSLREVDTQYF. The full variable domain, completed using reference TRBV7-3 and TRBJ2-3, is GAGVSQTPSNKVTEKGKYVELRCDPISGHTALYWYRQSLGQGPEFLIYFQGTGAADDSGLPNDRFFAVRPEGSVSTLKIQRTERGDSAVYLCASSLREVDTQYFGPGTRLTVL.

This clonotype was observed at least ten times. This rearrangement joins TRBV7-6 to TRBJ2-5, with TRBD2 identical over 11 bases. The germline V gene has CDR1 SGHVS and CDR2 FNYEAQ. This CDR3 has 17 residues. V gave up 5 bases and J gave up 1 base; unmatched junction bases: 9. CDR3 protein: CASSRPGTSGTQETQYF. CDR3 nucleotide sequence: TGTGCCAGCAGCCGGCCCGGGACTAGCGGAACCCAAGAGACCCAGTACTTC. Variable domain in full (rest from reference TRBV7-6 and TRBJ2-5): GAGVSQSPRYKVTKRGQDVALRCDPISGHVSLYWYRQALGQGPEFLTYFNYEAQQDKSGLPNDRFSAERPEGSISTLTIQRTEQRDSAMYRCASSRPGTSGTQETQYFGPGTRLLVL.

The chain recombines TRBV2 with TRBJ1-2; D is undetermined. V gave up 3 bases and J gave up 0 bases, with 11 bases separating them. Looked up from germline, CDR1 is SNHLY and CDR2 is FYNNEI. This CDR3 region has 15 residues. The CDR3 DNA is TGTGCCAGCAGTGACCAGGCAGTCTCTAACTATGGCTACACCTTC. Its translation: CASSDQAVSNYGYTF.

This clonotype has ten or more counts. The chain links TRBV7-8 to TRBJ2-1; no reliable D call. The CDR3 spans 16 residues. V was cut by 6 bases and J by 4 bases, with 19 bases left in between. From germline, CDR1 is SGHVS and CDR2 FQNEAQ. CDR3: CASRNQVKSIYNEQFF. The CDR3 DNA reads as TGTGCCAGCAGGAACCAGGTCAAGTCAATTTACAATGAGCAGTTCTTC. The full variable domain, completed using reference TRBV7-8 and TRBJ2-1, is GAGVSQSPRYKVAKRGQDVALRCDPISGHVSLFWYQQALGQGPEFLTYFQNEAQLDKSGLPSDRFFAERPEGSVSTLKIQRTQQEDSAVYLCASRNQVKSIYNEQFFGPGTRLTVL.

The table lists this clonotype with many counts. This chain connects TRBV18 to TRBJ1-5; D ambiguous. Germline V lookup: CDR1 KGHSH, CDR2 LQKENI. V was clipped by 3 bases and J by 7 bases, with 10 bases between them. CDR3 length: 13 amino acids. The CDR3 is CASSPGLRQPQHF. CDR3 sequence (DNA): TGTGCCAGCTCACCGGGGTTGAGGCAGCCCCAGCATTTT.

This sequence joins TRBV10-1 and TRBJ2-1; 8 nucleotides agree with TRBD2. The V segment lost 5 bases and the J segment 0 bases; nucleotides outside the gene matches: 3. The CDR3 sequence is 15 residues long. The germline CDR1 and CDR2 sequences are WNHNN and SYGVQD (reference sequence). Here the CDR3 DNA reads TGCGCCAGCAGTAAACTAGCGGACTCCTACAATGAGCAGTTCTTC. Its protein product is CASSKLADSYNEQFF.

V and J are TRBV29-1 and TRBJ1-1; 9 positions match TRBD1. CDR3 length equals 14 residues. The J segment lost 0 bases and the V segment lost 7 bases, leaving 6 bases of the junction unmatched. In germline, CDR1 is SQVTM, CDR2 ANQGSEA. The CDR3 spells CSALGQGVNTEAFF. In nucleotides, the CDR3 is TGCAGCGCCCTGGGACAGGGAGTGAACACTGAAGCTTTCTTT.

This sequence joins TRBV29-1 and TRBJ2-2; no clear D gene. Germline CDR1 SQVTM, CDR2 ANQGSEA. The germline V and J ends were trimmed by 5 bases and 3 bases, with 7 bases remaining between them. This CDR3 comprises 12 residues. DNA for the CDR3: TGCAGCGTTAGTCGGGACACCGGGGAGCTGTTTTTT. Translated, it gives CSVSRDTGELFF.

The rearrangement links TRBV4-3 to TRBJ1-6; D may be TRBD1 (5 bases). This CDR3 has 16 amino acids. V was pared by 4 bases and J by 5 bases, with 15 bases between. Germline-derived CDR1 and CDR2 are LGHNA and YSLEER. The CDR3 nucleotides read TGCGCCAGCAGCCCGGGGACCACCTTGAATAATTCACCCCTCCACTTT. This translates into CASSPGTTLNNSPLHF.

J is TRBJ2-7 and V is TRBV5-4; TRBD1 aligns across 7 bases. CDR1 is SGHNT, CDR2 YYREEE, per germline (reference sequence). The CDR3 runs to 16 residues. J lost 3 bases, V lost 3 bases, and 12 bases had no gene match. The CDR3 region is CASSSNPTGSRYEQYF. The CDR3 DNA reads TGTGCCAGCAGCTCCAACCCGACAGGGAGTCGCTACGAGCAGTACTTC.

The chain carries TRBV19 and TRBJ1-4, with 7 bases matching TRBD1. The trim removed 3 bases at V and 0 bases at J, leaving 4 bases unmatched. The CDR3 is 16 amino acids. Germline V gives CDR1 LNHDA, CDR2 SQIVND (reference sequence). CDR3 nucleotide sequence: TGTGCCAGTAGTATGAGGGGGCGTGCAACTAATGAAAAACTGTTTTTT. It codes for CASSMRGRATNEKLFF.

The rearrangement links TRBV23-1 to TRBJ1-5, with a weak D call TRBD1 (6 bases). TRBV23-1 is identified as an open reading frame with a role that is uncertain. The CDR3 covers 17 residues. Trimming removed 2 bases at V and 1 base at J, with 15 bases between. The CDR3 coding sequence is TGCGCCAGCAGTCAAGGCCGGGGGGCGACGAGCAATCAGCCCCAGCATTTT. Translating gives CASSQGRGATSNQPQHF.

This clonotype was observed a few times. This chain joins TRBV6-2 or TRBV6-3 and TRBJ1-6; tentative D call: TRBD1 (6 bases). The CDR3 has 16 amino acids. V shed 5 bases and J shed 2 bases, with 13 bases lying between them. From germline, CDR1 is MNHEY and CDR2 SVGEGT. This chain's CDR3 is CASSAARTAYNSPLHF. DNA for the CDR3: TGTGCCAGCAGTGCGGCGAGGACAGCCTATAATTCACCCCTCCACTTT.

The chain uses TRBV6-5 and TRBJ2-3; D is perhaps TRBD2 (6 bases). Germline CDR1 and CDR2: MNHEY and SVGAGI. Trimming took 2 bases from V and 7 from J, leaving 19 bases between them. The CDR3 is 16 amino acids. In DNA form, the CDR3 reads TGTGCCAGCAGTTACCCCCCCGGAGGGCCGATCAATACGCAGTATTTT. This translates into CASSYPPGGPINTQYF.

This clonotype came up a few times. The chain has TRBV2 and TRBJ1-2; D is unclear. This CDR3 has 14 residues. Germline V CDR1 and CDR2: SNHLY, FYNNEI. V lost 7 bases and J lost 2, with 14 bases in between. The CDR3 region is CASTYLTPNYGYTF. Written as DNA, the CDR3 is TGTGCCAGCACCTATCTTACCCCCAACTATGGCTACACCTTC.

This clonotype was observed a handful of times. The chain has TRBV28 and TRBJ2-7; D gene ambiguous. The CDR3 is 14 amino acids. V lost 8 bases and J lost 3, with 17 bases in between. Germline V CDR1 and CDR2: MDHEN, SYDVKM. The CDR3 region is CASAVNGPGYEQYF. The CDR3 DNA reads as TGTGCCAGCGCCGTTAACGGACCGGGCTACGAGCAGTACTTC.

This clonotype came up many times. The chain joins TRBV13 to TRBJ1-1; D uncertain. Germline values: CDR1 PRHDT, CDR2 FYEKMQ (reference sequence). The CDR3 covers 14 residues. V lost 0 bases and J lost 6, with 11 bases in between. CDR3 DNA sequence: TGTGCCAGCAGCTTAGGCCGGGCCAACGCTGAAGCTTTCTTT. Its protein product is CASSLGRANAEAFF.

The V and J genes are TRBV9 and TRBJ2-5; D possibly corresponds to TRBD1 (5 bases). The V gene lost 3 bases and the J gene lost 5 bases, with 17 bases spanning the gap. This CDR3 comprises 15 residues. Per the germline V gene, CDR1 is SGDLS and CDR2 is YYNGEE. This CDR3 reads CASSAAAGKGETQYF. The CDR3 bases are TGTGCCAGCAGCGCGGCGGCAGGGAAGGGGGAGACCCAGTACTTC.

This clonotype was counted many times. The CDR3 bases are TGTGCCAGCAGCTTGACAGGGTCCGAGCAGTACTTC. Translating it yields CASSLTGSEQYF. The chain recombines TRBV7-6 with TRBJ2-7; 7 bases line up with TRBD1. The CDR3 covers 12 residues. Germline V gene sequence: CDR1 SGHVS, CDR2 FNYEAQ. J lost 6 bases, V lost 3 bases, and 2 bases had no gene match. Combining the CDR3 with reference TRBV7-6 and TRBJ2-7 gives the whole variable domain GAGVSQSPRYKVTKRGQDVALRCDPISGHVSLYWYRQALGQGPEFLTYFNYEAQQDKSGLPNDRFSAERPEGSISTLTIQRTEQRDSAMYRCASSLTGSEQYFGPGTRLTVT.

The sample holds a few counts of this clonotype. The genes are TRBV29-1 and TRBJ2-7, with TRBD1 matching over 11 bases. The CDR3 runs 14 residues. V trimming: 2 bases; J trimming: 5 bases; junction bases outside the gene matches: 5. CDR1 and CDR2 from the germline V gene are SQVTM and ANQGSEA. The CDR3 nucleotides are TGCAGCGTTGAATCCGGGACAGGGGGTAACGAGCAGTACTTC. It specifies CSVESGTGGNEQYF.

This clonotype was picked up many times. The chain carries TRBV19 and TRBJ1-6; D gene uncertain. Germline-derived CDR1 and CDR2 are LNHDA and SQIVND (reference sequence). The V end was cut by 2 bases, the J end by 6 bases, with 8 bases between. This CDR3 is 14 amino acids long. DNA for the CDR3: TGTGCCAGTAGTATATCCGGGGTTAATTCACCCCTCCACTTT. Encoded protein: CASSISGVNSPLHF.

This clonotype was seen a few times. The CDR3: CASSRRQGAADTQYF. DNA of the CDR3: TGTGCCAGCAGCCGACGACAGGGCGCGGCAGATACGCAGTATTTT. V usage is TRBV6-6 and J usage is TRBJ2-3, with 7 bases aligning to TRBD1. Trimming took 6 bases from V and 4 from J; bases not matched to a gene: 10. This CDR3 has 15 residues. Germline values: CDR1 MNHNY, CDR2 SVGAGI (reference sequence).